The 4 T cell receptor beta chains listed next were all sequenced from one sample in a study of blood T cells in healthy people across ages. A second roughly 6 to 11 cycle PCR used barcoded and J-beta primers. MiXCR, applied by TCRdb to the 5' RACE reads, yields one record per CDR3 protein. The data show 650,000 to 800,000 distinct CDR3 sequences, about 42% seen once. Sequencing used blood. These receptor sequences come from a man aged 55 to 70 in good health.

This chain joins TRBV6-1 and TRBJ2-3, with 7 bases that match TRBD2. Per germline, CDR1 MNHNS and CDR2 SASEGT. This CDR3 contains 14 residues. The trim removed 7 bases at V and 2 bases at J, leaving 6 bases unmatched. The CDR3 spells CASKAGSITDTQYF. The CDR3 DNA reads as TGTGCCAGCAAAGCGGGAAGTATCACAGATACGCAGTATTTT.

This clonotype was seen more than once but under ten times. V gene TRBV12-3 or TRBV12-4 combines with J gene TRBJ2-4; perhaps D is TRBD1 or TRBD2 (6 bases each). With 5 bases removed from V and 3 bases from J, the gap between germline ends came to 14 bases. The CDR3 length is 15 residues. Written as DNA, the CDR3 is TGTGCCAGCAGTCCGCCCGGGGGCCTCAAAAACATTCAGTACTTC. Translating it yields CASSPPGGLKNIQYF.

The V gene is TRBV29-1, the J gene TRBJ1-5; D possibly corresponds to TRBD1 (5 bases). The CDR3 is made up of 13 amino acids. From germline, CDR1 is SQVTM and CDR2 ANQGSEA. The ends were cut back, 3 bases at V and 3 bases at J, with 9 bases in the middle. The CDR3 loop is CSVDGGNNQPQHF. In nucleotides, the CDR3 is TGCAGCGTTGACGGGGGTAACAATCAGCCCCAGCATTTT.

This clonotype occurred a few times. This chain uses TRBV4-3 with TRBJ2-4; TRBD1 aligns across 8 bases. V lost 0 bases and J lost 3; bases outside the gene matches: 7. In germline, CDR1 is LGHNA, CDR2 YSLEER. The CDR3 runs 17 residues. The CDR3, as DNA: TGCGCCAGCAGCCAAGATTTCGACAGGGGATACAAAAACATTCAGTACTTC. Translating gives CASSQDFDRGYKNIQYF.